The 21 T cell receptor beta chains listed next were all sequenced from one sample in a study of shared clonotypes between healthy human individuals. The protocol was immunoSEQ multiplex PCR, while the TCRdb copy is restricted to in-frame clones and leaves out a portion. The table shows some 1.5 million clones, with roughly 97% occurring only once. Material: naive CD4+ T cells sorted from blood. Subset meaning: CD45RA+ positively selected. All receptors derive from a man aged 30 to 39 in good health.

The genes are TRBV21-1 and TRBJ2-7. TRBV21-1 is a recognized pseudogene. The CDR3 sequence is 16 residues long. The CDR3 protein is CASSIFPGTADYEQYF. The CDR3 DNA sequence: TGTGCCAGCAGCATCTTCCCGGGGACGGCGGACTACGAGCAGTACTTC.

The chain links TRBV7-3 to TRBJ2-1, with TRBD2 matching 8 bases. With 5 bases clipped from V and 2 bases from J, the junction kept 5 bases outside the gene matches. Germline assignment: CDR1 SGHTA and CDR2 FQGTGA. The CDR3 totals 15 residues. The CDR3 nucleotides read TGTGCCAGCAGCCCGACTAGCGTGACCTACAATGAGCAGTTCTTC. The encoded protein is CASSPTSVTYNEQFF.

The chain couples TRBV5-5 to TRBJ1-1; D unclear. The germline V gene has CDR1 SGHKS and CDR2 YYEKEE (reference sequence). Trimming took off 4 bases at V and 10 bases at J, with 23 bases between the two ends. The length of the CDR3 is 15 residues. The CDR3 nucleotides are TGTGCCAGCAGCCTTTTATACCCCTCCCCCACCGGAGCTTTCTTT. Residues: CASSLLYPSPTGAFF.

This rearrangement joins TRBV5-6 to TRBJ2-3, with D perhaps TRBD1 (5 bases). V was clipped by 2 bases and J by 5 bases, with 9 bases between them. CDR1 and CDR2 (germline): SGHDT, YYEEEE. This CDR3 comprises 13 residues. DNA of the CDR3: TGTGCCAGCAGCTTCCGGCAGGGAGATACGCAGTATTTT. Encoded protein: CASSFRQGDTQYF. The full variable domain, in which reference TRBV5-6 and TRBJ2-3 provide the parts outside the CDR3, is DAGVTQSPTHLIKTRGQQVTLRCSPKSGHDTVSWYQQALGQGPQFIFQYYEEEERQRGNFPDRFSGHQFPNYSSELNVNALLLGDSALYLCASSFRQGDTQYFGPGTRLTVL.

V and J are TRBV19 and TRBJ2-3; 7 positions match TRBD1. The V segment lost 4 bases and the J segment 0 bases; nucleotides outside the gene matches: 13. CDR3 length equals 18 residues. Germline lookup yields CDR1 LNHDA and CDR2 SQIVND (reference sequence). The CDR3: CASSRWATRGQSTDTQYF. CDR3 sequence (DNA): TGTGCCAGTAGTAGATGGGCCACTAGGGGGCAGAGCACAGATACGCAGTATTTT.

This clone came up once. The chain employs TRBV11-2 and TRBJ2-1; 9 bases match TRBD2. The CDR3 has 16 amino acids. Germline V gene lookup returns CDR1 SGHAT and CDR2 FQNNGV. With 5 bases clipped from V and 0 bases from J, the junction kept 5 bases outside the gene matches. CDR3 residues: CASSRREGSSYNEQFF. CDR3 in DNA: TGTGCCAGCAGCCGGCGGGAGGGTAGCTCCTACAATGAGCAGTTCTTC.

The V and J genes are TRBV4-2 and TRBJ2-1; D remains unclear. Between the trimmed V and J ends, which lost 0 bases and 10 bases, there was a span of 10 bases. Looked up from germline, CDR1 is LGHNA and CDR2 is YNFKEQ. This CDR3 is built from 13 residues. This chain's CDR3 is CASSQDGKGEQFF. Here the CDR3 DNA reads TGTGCCAGCAGCCAAGATGGGAAGGGAGAGCAGTTCTTC.

CDR3 nucleotide sequence: TGTGCCAGCCCCACAGGGGTTCTCTACGAGCAGTACTTC. This gives the protein CASPTGVLYEQYF. The V and J genes are TRBV11-3 and TRBJ2-7; TRBD1 aligns across 7 bases. The CDR3 runs to 13 residues. Trimming removed 8 bases from V and 3 bases from J; junction bases left unmatched: 7. CDR1 is SGHNT, CDR2 YENEEA, per germline.

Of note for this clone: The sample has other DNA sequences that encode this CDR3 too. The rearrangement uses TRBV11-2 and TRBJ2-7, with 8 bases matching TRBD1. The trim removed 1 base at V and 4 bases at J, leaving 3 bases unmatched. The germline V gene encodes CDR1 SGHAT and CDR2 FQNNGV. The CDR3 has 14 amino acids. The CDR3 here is CASSLGQGAYEQYF. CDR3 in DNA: TGTGCCAGCAGCTTAGGCCAGGGGGCTTACGAGCAGTACTTC.

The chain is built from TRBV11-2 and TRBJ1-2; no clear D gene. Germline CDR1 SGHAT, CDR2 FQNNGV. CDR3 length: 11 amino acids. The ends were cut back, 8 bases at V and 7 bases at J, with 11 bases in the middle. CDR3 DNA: TGTGCCAGCGGTCGGGGTGGTGGCTACACCTTC. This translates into CASGRGGGYTF.

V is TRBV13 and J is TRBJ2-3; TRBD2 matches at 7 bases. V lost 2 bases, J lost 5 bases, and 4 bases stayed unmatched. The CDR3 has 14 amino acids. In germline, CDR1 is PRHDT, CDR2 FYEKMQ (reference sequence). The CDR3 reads CASSLRPSGDTQYF. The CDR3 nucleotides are TGTGCCAGCAGCTTAAGGCCTAGCGGAGATACGCAGTATTTT.

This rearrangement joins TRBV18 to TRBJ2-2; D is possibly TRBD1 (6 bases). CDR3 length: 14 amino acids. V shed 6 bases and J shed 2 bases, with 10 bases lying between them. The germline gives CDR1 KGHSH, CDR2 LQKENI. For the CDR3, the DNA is TGTGCCAGCTCCCCGGGACATAACACCGGGGAGCTGTTTTTT. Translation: CASSPGHNTGELFF.

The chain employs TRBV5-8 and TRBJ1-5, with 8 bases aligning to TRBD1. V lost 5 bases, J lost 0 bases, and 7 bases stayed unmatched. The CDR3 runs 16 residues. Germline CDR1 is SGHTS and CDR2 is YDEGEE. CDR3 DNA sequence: TGTGCCAGCAGTGCTGACAGGGGATATAGCAATCAGCCCCAGCATTTT. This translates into CASSADRGYSNQPQHF.

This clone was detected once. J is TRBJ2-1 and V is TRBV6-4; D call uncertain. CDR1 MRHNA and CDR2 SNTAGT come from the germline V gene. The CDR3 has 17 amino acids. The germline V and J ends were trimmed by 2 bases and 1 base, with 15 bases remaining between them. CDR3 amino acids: CASSDTPHPVSYNEQFF. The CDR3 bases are TGTGCCAGCAGTGACACCCCCCACCCAGTGTCCTACAATGAGCAGTTCTTC.

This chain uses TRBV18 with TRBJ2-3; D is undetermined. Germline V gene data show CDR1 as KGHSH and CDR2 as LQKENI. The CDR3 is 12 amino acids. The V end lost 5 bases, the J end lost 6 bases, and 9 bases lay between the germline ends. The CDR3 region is CASSTSIDTQYF. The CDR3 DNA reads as TGTGCCAGCTCAACAAGTATCGATACGCAGTATTTT. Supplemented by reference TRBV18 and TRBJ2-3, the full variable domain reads NAGVMQNPRHLVRRRGQEARLRCSPMKGHSHVYWYRQLPEEGLKFMVYLQKENIIDESGMPKERFSAEFPKEGPSILRIQQVVRGDSAAYFCASSTSIDTQYFGPGTRLTVL.

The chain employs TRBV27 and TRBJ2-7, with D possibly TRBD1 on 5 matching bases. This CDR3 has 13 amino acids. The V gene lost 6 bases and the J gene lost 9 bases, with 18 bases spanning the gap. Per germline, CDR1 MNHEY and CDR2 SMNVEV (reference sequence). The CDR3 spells CASSSMMGQVQYF. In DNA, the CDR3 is TGTGCCAGCAGCTCCATGATGGGGCAGGTGCAGTACTTC.

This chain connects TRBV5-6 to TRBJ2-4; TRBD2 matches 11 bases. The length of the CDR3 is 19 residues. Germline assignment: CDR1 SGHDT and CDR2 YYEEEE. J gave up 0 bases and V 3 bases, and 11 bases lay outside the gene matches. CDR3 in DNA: TGTGCCAGCAGCTGGGGAACCGGGACTAGCGGACTAGCCAAAAACATTCAGTACTTC. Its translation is CASSWGTGTSGLAKNIQYF.

The CDR3 region is CASSITAVGQSEQYF. The CDR3 DNA is TGTGCCAGCTCCATCACGGCCGTGGGACAGTCCGAGCAGTACTTC. The rearrangement joins TRBV18 to TRBJ2-7, with 7 bases matching TRBD1. With 6 bases clipped from V and 6 bases from J, the junction kept 14 bases outside the gene matches. The germline V gene has CDR1 KGHSH and CDR2 LQKENI. This CDR3 spans 15 amino acids.

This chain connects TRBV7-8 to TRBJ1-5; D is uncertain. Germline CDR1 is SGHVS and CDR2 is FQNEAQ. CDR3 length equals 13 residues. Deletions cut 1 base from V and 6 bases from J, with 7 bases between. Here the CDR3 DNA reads TGTGCCAGCAGCTTAGAATTGAGTCAGCCCCAGCATTTT. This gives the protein CASSLELSQPQHF.

CDR3 sequence (DNA): TGTGCCAGCAGTAGACAGGGGGTCGCTGAAGCTTTCTTT. It codes for CASSRQGVAEAFF. The chain is built from TRBV2 and TRBJ1-1, with 9 bases that match TRBD1. The CDR3 contains 13 residues. Germline V gene data show CDR1 as SNHLY and CDR2 as FYNNEI. V lost 5 bases and J lost 6; bases outside the gene matches: 4.

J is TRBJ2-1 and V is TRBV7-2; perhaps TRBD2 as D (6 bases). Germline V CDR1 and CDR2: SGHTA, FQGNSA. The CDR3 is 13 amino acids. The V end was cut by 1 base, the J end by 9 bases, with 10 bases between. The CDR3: CASSLDAGFEQFF. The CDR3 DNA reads TGTGCCAGCAGCTTAGATGCGGGGTTTGAGCAGTTCTTC.